This TCR beta chain was sequenced in a study of T cell responses to AZD1222 COVID-19 vaccine. TCRdb keeps only in-frame clones here, not all; method: immunoSEQ multiplex PCR. Found here are about 94,000 clones, over 75% of them singletons; the top ten hold roughly 14%. This CDR3 is built from 12 residues. Trimming stripped 6 bases from V and 8 bases from J, with 8 bases between. CDR1 and CDR2 (germline): MNHEY, SVGAGI. The clonotype originates from an adult in good health. The starting material was peripheral blood, obtained on day 0 of AZD1222 vaccination. The V gene is TRBV6-5, the J gene TRBJ1-6; D gene unclear. CDR3 amino acids: CASRLLDSPLHF. The CDR3 bases are TGTGCCAGCAGGCTCTTAGATTCACCCCTCCACTTT.